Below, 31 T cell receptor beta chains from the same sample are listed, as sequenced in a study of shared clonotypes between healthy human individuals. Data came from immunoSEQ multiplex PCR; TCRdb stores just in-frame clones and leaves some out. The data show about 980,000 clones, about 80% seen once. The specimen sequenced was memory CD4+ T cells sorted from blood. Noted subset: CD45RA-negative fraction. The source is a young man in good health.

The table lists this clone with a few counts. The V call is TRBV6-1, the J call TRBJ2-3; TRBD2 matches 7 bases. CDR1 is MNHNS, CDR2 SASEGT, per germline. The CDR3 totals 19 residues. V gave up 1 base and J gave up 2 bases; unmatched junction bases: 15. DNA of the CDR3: TGTGCCAGCAGTGAAGGATTCTTACTCAGCGGGGACCTCACAGATACGCAGTATTTT. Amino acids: CASSEGFLLSGDLTDTQYF.

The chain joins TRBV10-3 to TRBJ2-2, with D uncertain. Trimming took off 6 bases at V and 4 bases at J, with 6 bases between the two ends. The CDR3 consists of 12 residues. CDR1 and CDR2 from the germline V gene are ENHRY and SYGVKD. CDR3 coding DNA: TGTGCCATCAGCAAAGGCACCGGGGAGCTGTTTTTT. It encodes CAISKGTGELFF.

The CDR3 region is CASNPGQGAGGEKLFF. Written as DNA, the CDR3 is TGCGCCAGCAATCCGGGACAGGGGGCCGGCGGTGAAAAACTGTTTTTT. V gene TRBV5-1 combines with J gene TRBJ1-4, with 12 bases matching TRBD1. This CDR3 has 16 amino acids. The germline gives CDR1 SGHRS, CDR2 YFSETQ. The trim removed 6 bases at V and 7 bases at J, leaving 10 bases unmatched.

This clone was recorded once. The CDR3 is CSVGTSGGQETQYF. For the CDR3, the DNA is TGCAGCGTTGGGACTAGCGGGGGCCAAGAGACCCAGTACTTC. The V call is TRBV29-1, the J call TRBJ2-5; 13 nucleotides match TRBD2. The ends lost 4 bases at V and 1 base at J; junction bases unmatched: 0. The germline V gene encodes CDR1 SQVTM and CDR2 ANQGSEA. The CDR3 is made up of 14 amino acids. The complete variable domain, with remaining parts taken from reference TRBV29-1 and TRBJ2-5, reads SAVISQKPSRDICQRGTSLTIQCQVDSQVTMMFWYRQQPGQSLTLIATANQGSEATYESGFVIDKFPISRPNLTFSTLTVSNMSPEDSSIYLCSVGTSGGQETQYFGPGTRLLVL.

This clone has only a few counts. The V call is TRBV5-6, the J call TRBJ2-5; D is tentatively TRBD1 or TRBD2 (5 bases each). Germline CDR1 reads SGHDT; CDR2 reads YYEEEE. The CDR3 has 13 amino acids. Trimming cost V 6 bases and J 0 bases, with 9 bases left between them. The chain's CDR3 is CASTRGDQETQYF. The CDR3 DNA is TGTGCCAGCACCAGAGGGGACCAAGAGACCCAGTACTTC.

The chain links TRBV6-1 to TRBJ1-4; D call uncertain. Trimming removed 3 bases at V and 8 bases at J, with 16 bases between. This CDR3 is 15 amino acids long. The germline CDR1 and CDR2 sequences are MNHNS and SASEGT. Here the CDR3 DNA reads TGTGCCAGCAGTGATAGTCGACTGCAGTCGGAAAAACTGTTTTTT. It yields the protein CASSDSRLQSEKLFF.

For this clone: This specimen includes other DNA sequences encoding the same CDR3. CDR3 DNA: TGTGCCAGCAGTTACCGGGGGCAAGGGACTGAAGCTTTCTTT. Translation gives CASSYRGQGTEAFF. This chain joins TRBV6-5 and TRBJ1-1; D perhaps matches TRBD1 (6 bases). Looked up from germline, CDR1 is MNHEY and CDR2 is SVGAGI. This CDR3 has 14 amino acids. Trimming shortened V by 2 bases and J by 5 bases, and 12 bases separated the two germline ends.

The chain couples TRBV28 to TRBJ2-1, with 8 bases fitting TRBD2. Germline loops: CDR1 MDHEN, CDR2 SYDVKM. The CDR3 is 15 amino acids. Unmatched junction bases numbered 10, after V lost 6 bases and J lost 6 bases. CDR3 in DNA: TGTGCCAGCAGCACACCGGGAGGGCCGGGCAATGAGCAGTTCTTC. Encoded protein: CASSTPGGPGNEQFF.

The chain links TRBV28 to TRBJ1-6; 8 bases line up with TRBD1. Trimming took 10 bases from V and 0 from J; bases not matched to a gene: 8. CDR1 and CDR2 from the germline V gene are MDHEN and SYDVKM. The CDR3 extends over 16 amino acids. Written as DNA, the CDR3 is TGTGCCACCCGAAGCAGGGGGCTCTCCTATAATTCACCCCTCCACTTT. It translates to CATRSRGLSYNSPLHF.

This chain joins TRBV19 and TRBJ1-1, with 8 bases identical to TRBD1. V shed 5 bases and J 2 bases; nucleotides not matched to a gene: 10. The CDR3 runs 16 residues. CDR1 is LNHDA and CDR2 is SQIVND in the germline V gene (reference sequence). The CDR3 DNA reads TGTGCCAGTAGTCTCTCCGGGACAGGCTTCAACACTGAAGCTTTCTTT. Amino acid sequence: CASSLSGTGFNTEAFF.

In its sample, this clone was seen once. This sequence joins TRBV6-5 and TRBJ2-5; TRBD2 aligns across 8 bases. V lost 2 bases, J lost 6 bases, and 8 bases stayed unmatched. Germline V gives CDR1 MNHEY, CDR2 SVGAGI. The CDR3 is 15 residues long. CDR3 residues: CASSYGSGGTKTQYF. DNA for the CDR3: TGTGCCAGCAGTTACGGGTCGGGGGGGACCAAGACCCAGTACTTC.

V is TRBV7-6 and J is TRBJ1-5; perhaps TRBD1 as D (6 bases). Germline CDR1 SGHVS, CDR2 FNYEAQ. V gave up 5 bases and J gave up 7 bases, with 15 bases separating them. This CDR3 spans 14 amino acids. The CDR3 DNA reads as TGTGCCAGCAGCCCAGAGGGGGGCCGGCAGCCCCAGCATTTT. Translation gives CASSPEGGRQPQHF.

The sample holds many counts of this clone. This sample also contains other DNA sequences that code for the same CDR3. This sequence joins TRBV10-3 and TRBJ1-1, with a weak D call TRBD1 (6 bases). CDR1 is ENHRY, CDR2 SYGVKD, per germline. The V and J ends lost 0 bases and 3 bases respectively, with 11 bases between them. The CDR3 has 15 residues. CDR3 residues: CAISESTRGYTEAFF. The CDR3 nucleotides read TGTGCCATCAGTGAGTCAACCAGGGGCTACACTGAAGCTTTCTTT.

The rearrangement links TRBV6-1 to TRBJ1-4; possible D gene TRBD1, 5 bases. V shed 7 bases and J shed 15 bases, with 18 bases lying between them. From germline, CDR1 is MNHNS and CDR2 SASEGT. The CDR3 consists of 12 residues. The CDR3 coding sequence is TGTGCCAGCAAGCAGGGAGTGGGGAACGTGTTTTTT. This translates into CASKQGVGNVFF.

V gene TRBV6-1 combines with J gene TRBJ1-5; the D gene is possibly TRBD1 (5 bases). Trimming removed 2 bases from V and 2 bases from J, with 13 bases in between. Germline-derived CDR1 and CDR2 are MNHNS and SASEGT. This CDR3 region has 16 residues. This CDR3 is CASSESPGRGNQPQHF. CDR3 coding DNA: TGTGCCAGCAGTGAATCTCCAGGGAGAGGCAATCAGCCCCAGCATTTT.

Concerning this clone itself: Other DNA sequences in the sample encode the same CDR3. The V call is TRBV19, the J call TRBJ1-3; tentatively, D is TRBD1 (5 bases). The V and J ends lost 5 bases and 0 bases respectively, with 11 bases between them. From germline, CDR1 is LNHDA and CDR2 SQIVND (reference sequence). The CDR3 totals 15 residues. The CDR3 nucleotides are TGTGCCAGTAGTCCCCGGGACCTCTCTGGAAACACCATATATTTT. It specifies CASSPRDLSGNTIYF.

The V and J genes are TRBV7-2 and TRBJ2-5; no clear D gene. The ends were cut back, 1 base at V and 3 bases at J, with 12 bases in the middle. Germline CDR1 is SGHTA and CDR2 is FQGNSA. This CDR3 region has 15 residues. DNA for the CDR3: TGTGCCAGCAGCTTAGGGGTGGGTAGGGAAGAGACCCAGTACTTC. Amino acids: CASSLGVGREETQYF.

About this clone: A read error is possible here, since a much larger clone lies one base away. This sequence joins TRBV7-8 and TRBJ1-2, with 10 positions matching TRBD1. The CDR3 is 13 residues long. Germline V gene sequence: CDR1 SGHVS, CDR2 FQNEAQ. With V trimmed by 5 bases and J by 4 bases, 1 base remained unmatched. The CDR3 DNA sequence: TGTGCCAGCAGCCGGGACAGGGGCTATGGCTACACCTTC. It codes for CASSRDRGYGYTF.

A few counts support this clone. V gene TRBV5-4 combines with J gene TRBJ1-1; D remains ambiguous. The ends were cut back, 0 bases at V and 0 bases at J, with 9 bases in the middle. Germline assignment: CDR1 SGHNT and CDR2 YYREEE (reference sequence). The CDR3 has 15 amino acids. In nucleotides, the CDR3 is TGTGCCAGCAGCTTGGACAGACCTTTGAACACTGAAGCTTTCTTT. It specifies CASSLDRPLNTEAFF. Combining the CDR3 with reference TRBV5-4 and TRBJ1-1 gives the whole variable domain ETGVTQSPTHLIKTRGQQVTLRCSSQSGHNTVSWYQQALGQGPQFIFQYYREEENGRGNFPPRFSGLQFPNYSSELNVNALELDDSALYLCASSLDRPLNTEAFFGQGTRLTVV.

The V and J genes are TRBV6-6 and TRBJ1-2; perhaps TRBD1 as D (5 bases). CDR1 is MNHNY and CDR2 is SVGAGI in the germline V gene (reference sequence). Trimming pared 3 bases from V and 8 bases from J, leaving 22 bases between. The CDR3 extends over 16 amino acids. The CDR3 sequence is CASSYGRSQGENGYTF. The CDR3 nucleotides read TGTGCCAGCAGTTATGGGAGAAGTCAGGGAGAGAACGGCTACACCTTC.

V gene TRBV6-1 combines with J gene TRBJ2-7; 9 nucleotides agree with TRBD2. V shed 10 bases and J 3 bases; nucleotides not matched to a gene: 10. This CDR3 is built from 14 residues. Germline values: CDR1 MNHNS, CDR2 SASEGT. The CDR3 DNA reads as TGTGCCACTCGAGCGGGGGGAGGAATCTACGAGCAGTACTTC. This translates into CATRAGGGIYEQYF.

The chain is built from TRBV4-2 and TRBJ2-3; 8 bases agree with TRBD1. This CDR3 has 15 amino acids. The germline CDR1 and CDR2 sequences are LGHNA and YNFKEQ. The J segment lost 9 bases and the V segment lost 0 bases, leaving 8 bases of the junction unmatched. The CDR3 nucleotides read TGTGCCAGCAGCCAAGATCAGGGGGCCGGCACGACGCAGTATTTT. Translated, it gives CASSQDQGAGTTQYF.

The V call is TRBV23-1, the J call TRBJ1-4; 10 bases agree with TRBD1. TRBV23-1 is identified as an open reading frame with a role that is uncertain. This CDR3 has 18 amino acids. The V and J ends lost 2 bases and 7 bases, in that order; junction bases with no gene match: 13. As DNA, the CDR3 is TGCGCCAGCAGTCAAGTAGACAGGGGGCCTGACGGTACTGAAAAACTGTTTTTT. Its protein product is CASSQVDRGPDGTEKLFF.

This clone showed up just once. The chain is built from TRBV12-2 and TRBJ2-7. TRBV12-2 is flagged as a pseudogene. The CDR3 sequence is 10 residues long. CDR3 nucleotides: TGTGCAAGTCGCTGTGAACCGCAGTACTTC. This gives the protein CASRCEPQYF.

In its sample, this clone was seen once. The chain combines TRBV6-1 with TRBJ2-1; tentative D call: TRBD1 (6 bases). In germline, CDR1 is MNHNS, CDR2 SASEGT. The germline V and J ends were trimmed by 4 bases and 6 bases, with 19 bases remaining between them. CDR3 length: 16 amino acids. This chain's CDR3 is CASSGLAKGESNEQFF. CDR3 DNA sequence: TGTGCCAGCAGTGGGCTAGCCAAGGGGGAGAGCAATGAGCAGTTCTTC.

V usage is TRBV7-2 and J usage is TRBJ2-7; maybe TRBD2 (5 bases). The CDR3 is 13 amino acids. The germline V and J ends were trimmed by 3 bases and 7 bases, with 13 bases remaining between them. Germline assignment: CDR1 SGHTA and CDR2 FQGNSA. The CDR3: CASSFFGRTEQYF. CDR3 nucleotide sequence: TGTGCCAGCAGCTTCTTTGGGAGAACAGAGCAGTACTTC. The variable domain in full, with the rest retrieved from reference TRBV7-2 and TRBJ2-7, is GAGVSQSPSNKVTEKGKDVELRCDPISGHTALYWYRQSLGQGLEFLIYFQGNSAPDKSGLPSDRFSAERTGGSVSTLTIQRTQQEDSAVYLCASSFFGRTEQYFGPGTRLTVT.

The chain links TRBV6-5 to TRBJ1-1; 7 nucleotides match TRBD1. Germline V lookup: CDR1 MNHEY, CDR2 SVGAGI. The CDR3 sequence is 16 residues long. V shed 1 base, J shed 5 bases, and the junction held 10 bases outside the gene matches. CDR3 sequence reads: CASSYYGSGGNTEAFF. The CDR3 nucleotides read TGTGCCAGCAGTTACTACGGATCAGGGGGGAATACTGAAGCTTTCTTT.

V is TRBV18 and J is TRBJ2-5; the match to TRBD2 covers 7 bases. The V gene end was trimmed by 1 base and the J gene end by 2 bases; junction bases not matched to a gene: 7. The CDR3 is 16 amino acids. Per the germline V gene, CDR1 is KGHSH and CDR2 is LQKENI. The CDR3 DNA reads TGTGCCAGCTCACCACAAATTGCGGGAGCACAAGAGACCCAGTACTTC. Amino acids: CASSPQIAGAQETQYF.

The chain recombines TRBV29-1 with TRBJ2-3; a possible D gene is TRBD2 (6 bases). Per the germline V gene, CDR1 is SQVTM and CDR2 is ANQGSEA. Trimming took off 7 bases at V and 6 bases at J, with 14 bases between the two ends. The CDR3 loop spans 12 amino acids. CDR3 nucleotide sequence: TGCAGCGCCCTGACTAGTTCCGATACGCAGTATTTT. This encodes CSALTSSDTQYF.

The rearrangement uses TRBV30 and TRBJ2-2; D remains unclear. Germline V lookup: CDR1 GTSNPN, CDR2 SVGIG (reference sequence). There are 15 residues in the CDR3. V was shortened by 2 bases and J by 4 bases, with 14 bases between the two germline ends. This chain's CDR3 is CAWSLSRAFTGELFF. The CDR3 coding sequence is TGTGCCTGGAGTCTCTCCCGGGCCTTCACCGGGGAGCTGTTTTTT.

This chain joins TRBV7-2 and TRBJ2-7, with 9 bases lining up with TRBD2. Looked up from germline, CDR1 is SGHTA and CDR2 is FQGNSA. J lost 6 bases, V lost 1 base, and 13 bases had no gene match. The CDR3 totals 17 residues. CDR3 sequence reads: CASSLVPLLAGGGEQYF. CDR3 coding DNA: TGTGCCAGCAGCTTAGTTCCCCTTCTTGCGGGAGGGGGCGAGCAGTACTTC.